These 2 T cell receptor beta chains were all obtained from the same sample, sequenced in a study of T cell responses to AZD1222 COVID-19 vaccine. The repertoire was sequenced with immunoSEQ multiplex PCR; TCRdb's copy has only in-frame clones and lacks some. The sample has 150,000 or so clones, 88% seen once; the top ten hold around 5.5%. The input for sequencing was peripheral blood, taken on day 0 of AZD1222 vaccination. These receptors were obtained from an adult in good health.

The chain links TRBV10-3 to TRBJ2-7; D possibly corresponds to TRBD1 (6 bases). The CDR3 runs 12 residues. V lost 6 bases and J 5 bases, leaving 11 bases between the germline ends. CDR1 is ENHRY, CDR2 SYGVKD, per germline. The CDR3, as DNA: TGTGCCATCAGCCTTCAGGGGAACGAGCAGTACTTC. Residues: CAISLQGNEQYF.

The CDR3 nucleotides read TGTGCCAGCAGCAAAGAATCGTCCCAGCGGGGGAATAAGGATACGCAGTATTTT. This codes for CASSKESSQRGNKDTQYF. The rearrangement links TRBV21-1 to TRBJ2-3; TRBD2, the table's D call, lacks a check against the DNA. TRBV21-1 is a listed pseudogene. This CDR3 region has 18 residues.